The 29 T cell receptor beta chains in this list originate from one sample, sequenced in a study of breast tumors, draining lymph nodes, adjacent tissues. Each CDR3 protein gets one entry after TCRdb re-called the multiplex PCR reads with MiXCR. The sample yields approximately 130,000 distinct CDR3 sequences, around 20% seen once. The lymph nodes were axillary draining lymph nodes from breast cancer patients. Source material: axillary lymph node tissue. The receptors come from a female donor with breast cancer. Some clones in this sample may be carry-over from other donors' samples.

This clonotype appeared many times. The J gene is TRBJ1-2, the V gene TRBV20-1; D not resolved. The CDR3 is 13 residues long. Trimming stripped 6 bases from V and 6 bases from J, with 17 bases between. CDR1 is DFQATT and CDR2 is SNEGSKA in the germline V gene (reference sequence). For the CDR3, the DNA is TGCAGTGCACCAGAGGGTAGTGCAAATGGCTACACCTTC. Translated, it gives CSAPEGSANGYTF.

The V call is TRBV5-1, the J call TRBJ1-2; D might be TRBD1 (5 bases). CDR1 is SGHRS, CDR2 YFSETQ, per germline. This CDR3 spans 14 amino acids. The V gene lost 7 bases and the J gene lost 4 bases, with 17 bases spanning the gap. DNA for the CDR3: TGCGCCAGCGCTCCGGGGCCGGGCGGCTATGGCTACACCTTC. The encoded protein is CASAPGPGGYGYTF.

This clonotype was recorded many times. The chain recombines TRBV20-1 with TRBJ2-3, with TRBD2 matching 11 bases. V shed 1 base and J 2 bases; nucleotides not matched to a gene: 14. In germline, CDR1 is DFQATT, CDR2 SNEGSKA (reference sequence). This CDR3 spans 19 amino acids. The DNA of the CDR3 is TGCAGTGCTAGAGGGGGTTTAGCGGGAGGGTCCTTTGACACAGATACGCAGTATTTT. The encoded protein is CSARGGLAGGSFDTDTQYF.

This clonotype has a count of ten or more. The J gene is TRBJ2-6, the V gene TRBV27; a weak D match, TRBD2 (6 bases). The CDR3 is 15 amino acids. Trimming cost V 4 bases and J 2 bases, with 9 bases left between them. The germline V gene has CDR1 MNHEY and CDR2 SMNVEV (reference sequence). The CDR3 DNA follows: TGTGCCAGCAGTTCTTGGGGGGCTGGGGCCAACGTCCTGACTTTC. It is translated as CASSSWGAGANVLTF.

This clonotype was counted at least ten times. The chain combines TRBV10-1 with TRBJ2-7, with 8 bases matching TRBD1. The CDR3 is 19 residues long. The V and J ends lost 1 base and 0 bases, in that order; junction bases with no gene match: 14. CDR1 WNHNN and CDR2 SYGVQD come from the germline V gene (reference sequence). CDR3 nucleotides: TGCGCCAGCAGTGAGTTTAGGGACCGGGACAGGATCGCCTCCTACGAGCAGTACTTC. Protein: CASSEFRDRDRIASYEQYF.

As regards this clonotype: A read error may explain this, as a much larger clone is one base away. V gene TRBV12-5 combines with J gene TRBJ1-6, with D perhaps matching TRBD1 (5 bases). The CDR3 has 14 residues. CDR1 LGHNT and CDR2 FRNRAP come from the germline V gene. Written as DNA, the CDR3 is TGTGTTAGTGGTTATGGACAAGGGGATTCACCCCTCCACTTT. Amino acids: CVSGYGQGDSPLHF.

The chain combines TRBV28 with TRBJ2-2, with 8 bases identical to TRBD2. Trimming cost V 10 bases and J 7 bases; bases outside gene matches: 5. CDR1 MDHEN and CDR2 SYDVKM come from the germline V gene. This CDR3 contains 12 residues. The CDR3, as DNA: TGTGCCACCGGGAGGGCGGGCGGGGAGCTGTTTTTT. This sequence encodes CATGRAGGELFF.

A word on this clonotype: This may stem from a read error, because a much larger clone lies one nucleotide away. The J gene is TRBJ1-3, the V gene TRBV4-1; no firm D call. Germline loops: CDR1 MGHRA, CDR2 YSYEKL. V lost 1 base and J 5 bases, leaving 6 bases between the germline ends. This CDR3 contains 13 residues. As DNA, the CDR3 is TGCGCCAGCAGCCAAGTTTCGCGAAACACCATATATTTT. It yields the protein CASSQVSRNTIYF.

Many counts were recorded for this clonotype. The genes are TRBV6-5 and TRBJ1-5, with TRBD1 matching 7 bases. This CDR3 has 13 amino acids. CDR1 and CDR2 (germline): MNHEY, SVGAGI. V was clipped by 6 bases and J by 9 bases; unmatched bases: 8. The CDR3 here is CASRPDRVTPQHF. The CDR3 DNA reads TGTGCCAGCAGGCCCGACAGGGTAACGCCCCAGCATTTT.

Many counts were recorded for this clonotype. The chain combines TRBV6-5 with TRBJ2-7; TRBD2 might be the D (6 bases). Trimming took off 4 bases at V and 0 bases at J, with 16 bases between the two ends. The length of the CDR3 is 16 residues. In germline, CDR1 is MNHEY, CDR2 SVGAGI. CDR3: CASSSPGTLSSYEQYF. The DNA of the CDR3 is TGTGCCAGCAGTTCCCCAGGGACTCTGAGCTCCTACGAGCAGTACTTC.

This clonotype was seen ten or more times. The chain joins TRBV6-5 to TRBJ1-4, with unresolved D. CDR3 length: 17 residues. Germline loops: CDR1 MNHEY, CDR2 SVGAGI. V lost 5 bases and J lost 0, with 16 bases in between. The CDR3 DNA reads as TGTGCCAGCAGTCCCCTACCGGGATTTGCAACTAATGAAAAACTGTTTTTT. Translation: CASSPLPGFATNEKLFF.

This clonotype was observed a handful of times. The chain couples TRBV6-1 to TRBJ2-2, with a weak D call TRBD2 (6 bases). The germline V gene encodes CDR1 MNHNS and CDR2 SASEGT. This CDR3 contains 16 residues. V shed 7 bases and J shed 4 bases, with 19 bases lying between them. CDR3 coding DNA: TGTGCCAGCACGGCCTCCTCCGGGACTCTCACCGGGGAGCTGTTTTTT. It specifies CASTASSGTLTGELFF.

Written as DNA, the CDR3 is TGTGCCGGGGGAGGGGACTGTGAAAAACTGTTTTTT. Amino acid sequence: CAGGGDCEKLFF. The chain uses TRBV28 and TRBJ1-4, with a possible D match to TRBD1 (5 bases). This CDR3 is built from 12 residues. Trimming took 11 bases from V and 7 from J, leaving 14 bases between them. The germline V gene encodes CDR1 MDHEN and CDR2 SYDVKM.

This clonotype was observed at least ten times. CDR3 amino acids: CASSPGSGITAGTQYF. The CDR3 DNA sequence: TGTGCCAGCAGCCCCGGGAGCGGGATCACCGCCGGGACCCAGTACTTC. The J gene is TRBJ2-5, the V gene TRBV7-8; 7 bases map to TRBD2. This CDR3 spans 16 amino acids. V gave up 5 bases and J gave up 7 bases; unmatched junction bases: 16. Germline V lookup: CDR1 SGHVS, CDR2 FQNEAQ.

The V gene is TRBV6-2 or TRBV6-3, the J gene TRBJ2-6; D is ambiguous. The V end lost 5 bases, the J end lost 2 bases, and 10 bases lay between the germline ends. This CDR3 is built from 15 residues. Germline V lookup: CDR1 MNHEY, CDR2 SVGEGT. In DNA form, the CDR3 reads TGTGCCAGCAGTCCCATACGCGCTGGGGCCAACGTCCTGACTTTC. It is translated as CASSPIRAGANVLTF.

This clonotype was picked up many times. The chain recombines TRBV19 with TRBJ2-1; D is perhaps TRBD1 (6 bases). The CDR3 runs to 20 residues. CDR1 and CDR2 (germline): LNHDA, SQIVND (reference sequence). The V gene lost 7 bases and the J gene lost 0 bases, with 28 bases spanning the gap. The CDR3 region has the DNA TGTGCCAGTATTGGACAGCGTGATTCCTTTTTCACGAGCTCCTACAATGAGCAGTTCTTC. Amino acid sequence: CASIGQRDSFFTSSYNEQFF. The full variable domain, in which reference TRBV19 and TRBJ2-1 provide the parts outside the CDR3, is DGGITQSPKYLFRKEGQNVTLSCEQNLNHDAMYWYRQDPGQGLRLIYYSQIVNDFQKGDIAEGYSVSREKKESFPLTVTSAQKNPTAFYLCASIGQRDSFFTSSYNEQFFGPGTRLTVL.

The chain links TRBV28 to TRBJ1-3; maybe TRBD1 (6 bases). Trimming pared 5 bases from V and 0 bases from J, leaving 17 bases between. Germline V lookup: CDR1 MDHEN, CDR2 SYDVKM. This CDR3 comprises 17 residues. CDR3 nucleotides: TGTGCCAGCAGTCCCGTAAACAGGGTCGACTCTGGAAACACCATATATTTT. Translation: CASSPVNRVDSGNTIYF. The full variable domain, its missing parts supplied by reference TRBV28 and TRBJ1-3, is DVKVTQSSRYLVKRTGEKVFLECVQDMDHENMFWYRQDPGLGLRLIYFSYDVKMKEKGDIPEGYSVSREKKERFSLILESASTNQTSMYLCASSPVNRVDSGNTIYFGEGSWLTVV.

This clonotype has at least ten counts. V gene TRBV24-1 combines with J gene TRBJ2-1; 13 bases align to TRBD2. There are 19 residues in the CDR3. The junction had 13 bases not matched to a gene; V was cut back by 0 bases and J by 9 bases. Per the germline V gene, CDR1 is KGHDR and CDR2 is SFDVKD. The CDR3 loop is CATSDLSTSGRAKRGEQFF. CDR3 in DNA: TGTGCCACCAGTGATTTGAGTACTAGCGGGAGGGCAAAGAGGGGTGAGCAGTTCTTC.

This clonotype has at least ten counts. The CDR3 bases are TGCAGTGCTAGAGAGCGGACAGGGAGCCAAGAGACCCAGTACTTC. It yields the protein CSARERTGSQETQYF. The V gene is TRBV20-1, the J gene TRBJ2-5; 8 positions match TRBD1. The CDR3 loop spans 15 amino acids. Germline CDR1 DFQATT, CDR2 SNEGSKA (reference sequence). Germline trimming cut 0 bases from V and 1 base from J; bases unmatched to any gene: 4.

The gene calls are TRBV4-1 and TRBJ2-1, with D possibly being TRBD1 or TRBD2 (6 bases each). Trimming cost V 0 bases and J 7 bases, with 13 bases left between them. The CDR3 length is 15 residues. Germline CDR1 and CDR2: MGHRA and YSYEKL. For the CDR3, the DNA is TGCGCCAGCAGCCAAGATTTGAGGGGGGCGAATGAGCAGTTCTTC. Residues: CASSQDLRGANEQFF.

About this clonotype itself: This sequence may be a read error, since a much larger clone differs from it by one base. The chain links TRBV7-9 to TRBJ2-1; 9 nucleotides align to TRBD1. With V trimmed by 5 bases and J by 7 bases, 9 bases remained unmatched. CDR3 length: 15 residues. Germline values: CDR1 SEHNR, CDR2 FQNEAQ (reference sequence). The CDR3 DNA is TGTGCCAGCAGCGGCCGGGACAGGGATTTTAATGAGCAGTTCTTC. Residues: CASSGRDRDFNEQFF.

This clonotype was detected many times. The J gene is TRBJ2-7, the V gene TRBV7-9; 7 nucleotides agree with TRBD2. J lost 6 bases, V lost 5 bases, and 7 bases had no gene match. This CDR3 has 13 residues. CDR1 is SEHNR and CDR2 is FQNEAQ in the germline V gene (reference sequence). The CDR3 protein is CASSRTRESEQYF. CDR3 nucleotide sequence: TGTGCCAGCAGCAGGACTAGGGAGAGCGAGCAGTACTTC.

This chain connects TRBV18 to TRBJ1-3, with D tentatively TRBD1 (5 bases). This CDR3 region has 17 residues. Germline-derived CDR1 and CDR2 are KGHSH and LQKENI. The V and J ends lost 3 bases and 0 bases respectively, with 15 bases between them. The CDR3 bases are TGTGCCAGCTCACCGCAGGGACCCCAAGGCTCTGGAAACACCATATATTTT. Translated, it gives CASSPQGPQGSGNTIYF.

This clonotype was counted many times. V usage is TRBV11-2 and J usage is TRBJ2-1, with D possibly being TRBD1 or TRBD2 (6 bases each). V lost 4 bases and J lost 7, with 17 bases in between. Germline-derived CDR1 and CDR2 are SGHAT and FQNNGV. The CDR3 sequence is 15 residues long. The CDR3 region has the DNA TGTGCCAGCAGCTCCTACAGGGAGGTAAGGAATGAGCAGTTCTTC. This encodes CASSSYREVRNEQFF.

This clonotype has a count of ten or more. The genes are TRBV16 and TRBJ1-6, with 7 bases that match TRBD1. From germline, CDR1 is KGHSY and CDR2 FQNENV. CDR3 length: 15 amino acids. V was clipped by 4 bases and J by 7 bases; unmatched bases: 7. The CDR3 region is CASSLQGSANSPLHF. The CDR3 DNA is TGTGCCAGCAGCCTACAGGGGTCCGCGAATTCACCCCTCCACTTT.

This clonotype was picked up many times. V usage is TRBV15 and J usage is TRBJ2-5, with 8 positions matching TRBD2. V shed 1 base, J shed 1 base, and the junction held 14 bases outside the gene matches. CDR1 and CDR2 from the germline V gene are LNHNV and YYDKDF (reference sequence). The CDR3 sequence is 19 residues long. CDR3 sequence reads: CATSRGDSFPGGPQETQYF. CDR3 DNA sequence: TGTGCCACCAGCAGAGGAGATAGTTTTCCGGGAGGGCCCCAAGAGACCCAGTACTTC.

Concerning this clonotype: This may arise from a read error, as a much more abundant clone is one base away. CDR3 in amino acids: CASSTGLAGKFQEAQYF. In nucleotides, the CDR3 is TGTGCCAGCAGCACAGGACTAGCGGGAAAGTTCCAAGAGGCCCAGTACTTC. The chain uses TRBV9 and TRBJ2-5, with 12 bases matching TRBD2. Germline CDR1 SGDLS, CDR2 YYNGEE. The length of the CDR3 is 17 residues.

This clonotype came up many times. The gene calls are TRBV28 and TRBJ2-3; 11 nucleotides agree with TRBD1. With V trimmed by 6 bases and J by 7 bases, 9 bases remained unmatched. The CDR3 runs to 15 residues. The germline V gene encodes CDR1 MDHEN and CDR2 SYDVKM. DNA of the CDR3: TGTGCCAGCAGCCTAGTGGGACAGGGGGTGAATACGCAGTATTTT. Encoded protein: CASSLVGQGVNTQYF.

This clonotype was picked up many times. The gene calls are TRBV2 and TRBJ2-5; D gene uncertain. From germline, CDR1 is SNHLY and CDR2 FYNNEI. V shed 8 bases and J shed 1 base, with 11 bases lying between them. CDR3 size: 13 residues. CDR3 bases: TGTGCCAGCCTGGTGCCAAGCCAAGAGACCCAGTACTTC. Its protein is CASLVPSQETQYF. Full variable domain (rest looked up from reference TRBV2 and TRBJ2-5): EPEVTQTPSHQVTQMGQEVILRCVPISNHLYFYWYRQILGQKVEFLVSFYNNEISEKSEIFDDQFSVERPDGSNFTLKIRSTKLEDSAMYFCASLVPSQETQYFGPGTRLLVL.